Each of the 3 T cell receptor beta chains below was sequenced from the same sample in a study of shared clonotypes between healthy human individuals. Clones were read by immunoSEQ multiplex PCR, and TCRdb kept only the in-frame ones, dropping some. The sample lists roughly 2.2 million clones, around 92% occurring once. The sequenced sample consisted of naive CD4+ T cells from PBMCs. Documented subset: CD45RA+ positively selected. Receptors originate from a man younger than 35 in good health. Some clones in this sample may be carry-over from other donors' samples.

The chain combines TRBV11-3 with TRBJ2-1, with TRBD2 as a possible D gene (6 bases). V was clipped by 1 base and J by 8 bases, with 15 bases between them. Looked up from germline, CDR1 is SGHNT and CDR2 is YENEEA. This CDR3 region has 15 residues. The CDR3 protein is CASSLGGLSPDEQFF. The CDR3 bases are TGTGCCAGCAGCTTAGGCGGACTATCCCCCGATGAGCAGTTCTTC.

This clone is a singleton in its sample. CDR3 in DNA: TGTGCCAGCAGCTTAGATTCGGCTAACTACGAGCAGTACTTC. The encoded protein is CASSLDSANYEQYF. The genes are TRBV11-3 and TRBJ2-7; D remains unclear. Germline V lookup: CDR1 SGHNT, CDR2 YENEEA. V was cut by 0 bases and J by 3 bases, with 9 bases left in between. The CDR3 length is 14 residues.

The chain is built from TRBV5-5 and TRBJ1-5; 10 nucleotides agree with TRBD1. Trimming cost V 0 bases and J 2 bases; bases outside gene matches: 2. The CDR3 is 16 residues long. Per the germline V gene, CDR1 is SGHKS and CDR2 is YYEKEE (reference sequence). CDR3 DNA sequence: TGTGCCAGCAGCTTGGGGACAGGGGGAGGCAATCAGCCCCAGCATTTT. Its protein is CASSLGTGGGNQPQHF.